These T cell receptor beta chains were read from a single sample in a study of cytomegalovirus exposure and HLA in healthy donors. Sequencing was performed with immunoSEQ multiplex PCR; in TCRdb, only in-frame clones are kept and a portion is missing. The table records 200,000 or so clones, almost 70% of them present only once. The specimen sequenced was PBMCs. Receptors originate from a man aged 40-49 years in good health and CMV-seropositive. Each CDR3 is given with its conserved first and last residue. The D gene is left open where the match is weak. Size is omitted from some rows. Given values are once, few, many or a class for expanded clones.

J gene | D gene | clone size | V gene | CDR3 DNA | CDR3 protein
TRBJ1-3 | TRBD1 | few | TRBV7-8 | TGTGCCAGCAGCTTAGATCGTGGGACAGGGTGGGGAAACACCATATATTTT | CASSLDRGTGWGNTIYF
TRBJ2-3 | TRBD1 | . | TRBV7-9 | TGTGCCAGCAGCATCCCTCGGGACAGGGATACAGATACGCAGTATTTT | CASSIPRDRDTDTQYF
TRBJ2-3 | . | few | TRBV29-1 | TGCAGCGTTAAATTTCAGGGCACAGATACGCAGTATTTT | CSVKFQGTDTQYF
TRBJ2-3 | TRBD1 | . | TRBV5-1 | TGCGCCAGCAGCCAGGGACAGACTTACACAGATACGCAGTATTTT | CASSQGQTYTDTQYF
TRBJ1-1 | . | . | TRBV6-5 | TGTGCCAGCAGTTACGGCGGGGGGATCGTTGAAGCTTTCTTT | CASSYGGGIVEAFF
TRBJ1-5 | . | . | TRBV6-6 | TGTGCCAGCAGTTTCCCGGGTACCAATCAGCCCCAGCATTTT | CASSFPGTNQPQHF
TRBJ1-2 | . | once | TRBV4-3 | TGCGCCAGCAGCTACCACAGTCGGCCAGATGGCTACACCTTC | CASSYHSRPDGYTF
TRBJ2-1 | TRBD2 | . | TRBV19 | TGTGCCAGTAGGGTCACTAGCGGGGGTATATATGAGCAGTTCTTC | CASRVTSGGIYEQFF
TRBJ2-2 | . | . | TRBV5-1 | TGCGCCAGCAGCTTGGAGTTAGCGGCTGACCGGGAGCTGTTTTTT | CASSLELAADRELFF
TRBJ1-1 | TRBD1 | . | TRBV19 | TGTGCCAGTACCCACGGGACAGGGAACACTGAAGCTTTCTTT | CASTHGTGNTEAFF
TRBJ2-5 | . | . | TRBV5-4 | TGTGCCAGCAGCGATTATTTCGGACAGATCCAAGAGACCCAGTACTTC | CASSDYFGQIQETQYF
TRBJ1-2 | . | . | TRBV10-3 | TGTGCCATCAGCCCACAGAGCCCTAACTATGGCTACACCTTC | CAISPQSPNYGYTF
TRBJ2-2 | TRBD2 | . | TRBV6-6 | TGTGCCACCACAGGGCGGGGGGGCCTCGGGACCGGGGAGCTGTTTTTT | CATTGRGGLGTGELFF
TRBJ1-5 | TRBD1 | . | TRBV10-3 | TGTGCCATCAGTTCTCCGGGACAGGGCAATCAGCCCCAGCATTTT | CAISSPGQGNQPQHF
TRBJ2-3 | TRBD2 | . | TRBV7-2 | TGTGCCAGCAGCTTAGGGGCTAGCGGGGGCACAGATACGCAGTATTTT | CASSLGASGGTDTQYF
TRBJ1-2 | . | . | TRBV10-3 | TGTGCCATCCGGGGGGGGCAGGGGAACTATGGCTACACCTTC | CAIRGGQGNYGYTF
TRBJ1-5 | TRBD1 | few | TRBV7-9 | TGTGCCAGCAGCTTAGATAGAGCCTCAGGGGGAAGTCAGCCCCAGCATTTT | CASSLDRASGGSQPQHF
TRBJ1-1 | TRBD1 | . | TRBV2 | TGTGCCAGCAGTGCCGACAGGGGGCGGACTGAAGCTTTCTTT | CASSADRGRTEAFF
TRBJ2-2 | . | . | TRBV4-3 | TGCGCCAGCAGCCAAGATCCCGGGGAGGCGAGTCCCGGGGAGCTGTTTTTT | CASSQDPGEASPGELFF
TRBJ2-7 | TRBD2 | . | TRBV29-1 | TGCAGCGTTGAGGGGGGGAGGGGCGAGCAGTACTTC | CSVEGGRGEQYF
TRBJ1-2 | TRBD1 | . | TRBV11-2 | TGTGCCAGCAGCCCGACAGGGCCTTTTTTGCACTATGGCTACACCTTC | CASSPTGPFLHYGYTF
TRBJ2-5 | TRBD1 | . | TRBV19 | TGTGCCAGTAGATTTCCTCTGACAGGGGTCCAAGAGACCCAGTACTTC | CASRFPLTGVQETQYF
TRBJ2-2 | TRBD2 | few | TRBV11-2 | TGTGCCAGCAGCCCTTGGGGGACTAGTCGCGCCGGGGAGCTGTTTTTT | CASSPWGTSRAGELFF